This TCR beta chain is drawn from a study of T cells in tumors after PD-1 blockade. Study-wide background: Prior checkpoint blockade, systemic immunosuppressant use, or anti-cancer therapy within 4 weeks excluded patients. Points from the study as a whole: Some novel exhausted tumor clones appeared in pre-treatment blood, suggesting peripheral recruitment.

Method: immunoSEQ multiplex PCR; TCRdb's copy keeps in-frame clones and lacks some. The sample carries 50,000 or so clones, just under 80% recorded once. As to this clone: The antigen remains unidentified.

Genomic DNA template from tumor biopsies or peripheral blood, 616 ng to 6,004 ng input. V was pared by 5 bases and J by 0 bases, with 6 bases of the junction left unmatched. The CDR3 sequence is 17 residues long. Germline V gene data show CDR1 as SGHDT and CDR2 as YYEEEE. The clonotype was recovered from a human donor with basal cell carcinoma. The sequences come from PBMCs, collected before anti-PD-1 treatment. V and J are TRBV5-6 and TRBJ2-5; TRBD2 matches at 14 bases. As DNA, the CDR3 is TGTGCCAGCAGGAAGGGACTAGCGGGGGCCCACCAAGAGACCCAGTACTTC. Encoded protein: CASRKGLAGAHQETQYF.